This TCR beta chain was found in a study of beta chain features in type 1 diabetes. The entirety of the isolated RNA underwent reverse transcription, so expressed TCRB transcripts were sequenced. The assay was immunoSEQ multiplex PCR, and TCRdb's table has in-frame clones only and misses some. Among some 900,000 clones listed, 17% were seen once. Each of the CD4+ naive, central memory, regulatory and stem cell-like memory populations was sorted via CD45RO/CCR7/CD25/CD127/CD95/CD27. The sequenced material came from naive CD4+ T cells from blood. The TCR originated in a woman between 18 and 29 years old in good health.

CDR3 coding DNA: TGTGCCAGCAGCAAGGGGCCTGAGCAGTTCTTC. This codes for CASSKGPEQFF. J is TRBJ2-1 and V is TRBV6-6, with a possible D match to TRBD1 (5 bases). The CDR3 contains 11 residues. Germline V gives CDR1 MNHNY, CDR2 SVGAGI (reference sequence). Trimming left V 6 bases short and J 9 bases short, with 9 bases between.